These 23 T cell receptor beta chains were sequenced from one sample in a study of cytomegalovirus exposure and HLA in healthy donors. The PCR was carried out with 60 Vbeta primers and 13 Jbeta primers. Some clones are missing from TCRdb's copy, which holds only in-frame ones; the method was immunoSEQ multiplex PCR. Here the sample spans under 200,000 clones, 84% being singletons. Sequenced sample: PBMCs. Receptors were obtained from a woman aged 45-65 years in good health and CMV-seropositive.

The chain combines TRBV29-1 with TRBJ1-5; D is undetermined. Germline CDR1 reads SQVTM; CDR2 reads ANQGSEA. V lost 4 bases to trimming and J lost 3 bases, with 10 bases between them. This CDR3 is built from 13 residues. In DNA, the CDR3 is TGCAGCGTTGGTAACAGCTACAATCAGCCCCAGCATTTT. The encoded protein is CSVGNSYNQPQHF.

On this clone itself: Other DNA sequences of this sample code for an identical CDR3. V is TRBV27 and J is TRBJ2-2; D gene unclear. The CDR3 extends over 14 amino acids. Trimming cost V 8 bases and J 2 bases, with 12 bases left between them. Looked up from germline, CDR1 is MNHEY and CDR2 is SMNVEV (reference sequence). The CDR3 nucleotides read TGTGCCAGCTCACTACGAGAAAACACCGGGGAGCTGTTTTTT. Protein product: CASSLRENTGELFF.

The V gene is TRBV16, the J gene TRBJ1-5; D is possibly TRBD1 (6 bases). CDR3 size: 15 residues. V lost 0 bases and J lost 7, with 13 bases in between. Looked up from germline, CDR1 is KGHSY and CDR2 is FQNENV. The DNA of the CDR3 is TGTGCCAGCAGCCAATCCTTCCCAGGGGACCAGCCCCAGCATTTT. This sequence encodes CASSQSFPGDQPQHF.

The rearrangement joins TRBV7-6 to TRBJ2-7; D is possibly TRBD1 (6 bases). Germline assignment: CDR1 SGHVS and CDR2 FNYEAQ. V gave up 1 base and J gave up 2 bases, with 12 bases separating them. The CDR3 is 15 residues long. The CDR3 region is CASSLEYRAPYEQYF. The CDR3 DNA sequence: TGTGCCAGCAGCTTAGAATACAGGGCCCCCTACGAGCAGTACTTC.

The gene calls are TRBV11-1 and TRBJ2-3; 8 bases align to TRBD2. The CDR3 loop spans 19 amino acids. V gave up 3 bases and J gave up 3 bases; unmatched junction bases: 17. Germline lookup yields CDR1 SGHAT and CDR2 FQDESV (reference sequence). CDR3 loop: CASSFSQSPSGGRTDTQYF. CDR3 coding DNA: TGTGCCAGCAGCTTCAGCCAGTCCCCCAGCGGGGGAAGAACAGATACGCAGTATTTT.

In DNA form, the CDR3 reads TGTGCCAGCAGCTTGGTCGGACGGACTAGCGGGGGGGCTTCCTACGAGCAGTACTTC. Encoded protein: CASSLVGRTSGGASYEQYF. The V and J genes are TRBV5-5 and TRBJ2-7; 15 bases match TRBD2. The CDR3 is 19 amino acids. V lost 0 bases to trimming and J lost 1 base; unmatched junction nucleotides: 8. Per the germline V gene, CDR1 is SGHKS and CDR2 is YYEKEE (reference sequence).

The gene calls are TRBV7-9 and TRBJ2-7, with 8 positions matching TRBD1. Germline values: CDR1 SEHNR, CDR2 FQNEAQ (reference sequence). V was clipped by 2 bases and J by 1 base; unmatched bases: 7. The CDR3 totals 16 residues. This CDR3 reads CASSLSRGQASYEQYF. CDR3 DNA: TGTGCCAGCAGCTTAAGTCGGGGACAGGCTTCCTACGAGCAGTACTTC.

This chain uses TRBV7-9 with TRBJ2-7; 8 positions match TRBD2. Trimming cost V 4 bases and J 7 bases; bases outside gene matches: 12. Germline V gene lookup returns CDR1 SEHNR and CDR2 FQNEAQ (reference sequence). The CDR3 sequence is 15 residues long. The CDR3 nucleotides are TGTGCCAGCAGCTCCCAGCGGGGGACCGACTTGGAGCAGTACTTC. It yields the protein CASSSQRGTDLEQYF.

The V gene is TRBV6-1, the J gene TRBJ1-1; possible D gene TRBD1, 5 bases. The ends were cut back, 5 bases at V and 4 bases at J, with 11 bases in the middle. The CDR3 is 13 amino acids. Germline lookup yields CDR1 MNHNS and CDR2 SASEGT. The CDR3: CASSYTQGTEAFF. In DNA, the CDR3 is TGTGCCAGCAGTTATACTCAGGGCACTGAAGCTTTCTTT.

The chain is built from TRBV29-1 and TRBJ2-5; D gene ambiguous. Germline V gene data show CDR1 as SQVTM and CDR2 as ANQGSEA. This CDR3 spans 11 amino acids. Between the trimmed V and J ends, which lost 7 bases and 4 bases, there was a span of 10 bases. This CDR3 is CSATSGETQYF. The CDR3 bases are TGCAGCGCGACCTCGGGAGAGACCCAGTACTTC.

The chain carries TRBV5-4 and TRBJ1-1, with 9 bases lining up with TRBD1. The germline CDR1 and CDR2 sequences are SGHNT and YYREEE (reference sequence). There are 15 residues in the CDR3. The V and J ends lost 4 bases and 9 bases, in that order; junction bases with no gene match: 13. The CDR3 DNA follows: TGTGCCAGCAGCCTGAAACAGGGGGCGAGTAGTAAAGCTTTCTTT. Encoded protein: CASSLKQGASSKAFF.

The CDR3: CASSLGTGREIEQFF. CDR3 DNA: TGTGCCAGCAGCTTGGGGACAGGCCGTGAGATTGAGCAGTTCTTC. This sequence joins TRBV7-9 and TRBJ2-1; 8 nucleotides align to TRBD1. This CDR3 has 15 amino acids. Germline assignment: CDR1 SEHNR and CDR2 FQNEAQ (reference sequence). With V trimmed by 3 bases and J by 9 bases, 10 bases remained unmatched.

The rearrangement links TRBV19 to TRBJ1-2; no reliable D call. Germline CDR1 and CDR2: LNHDA and SQIVND (reference sequence). The V end was cut by 4 bases, the J end by 7 bases, with 10 bases between. The CDR3 loop spans 12 amino acids. CDR3 nucleotide sequence: TGTGCCAGTAGTAGGGAGTCGGGTGGCTACACCTTC. Protein product: CASSRESGGYTF.

The V call is TRBV2, the J call TRBJ2-3; TRBD1 agrees at 10 bases. Germline CDR1 and CDR2: SNHLY and FYNNEI. This CDR3 region has 15 residues. J was trimmed by 3 bases and V by 4 bases; bases with no gene match: 4. CDR3 nucleotides: TGTGCCAGCAGTGCGACAGGGGGCCGGACAGATACGCAGTATTTT. Protein product: CASSATGGRTDTQYF.

The chain recombines TRBV11-2 with TRBJ1-2; 7 nucleotides agree with TRBD1. The ends lost 6 bases at V and 7 bases at J; junction bases unmatched: 11. CDR1 and CDR2 from the germline V gene are SGHAT and FQNNGV. This CDR3 comprises 14 residues. In DNA, the CDR3 is TGTGCCAGCAGTCCCACGACAGGGAGCCGTGGCTACACCTTC. Residues: CASSPTTGSRGYTF.

V gene TRBV4-1 combines with J gene TRBJ1-1, with 7 bases identical to TRBD1. Germline trimming cut 4 bases from V and 3 bases from J; bases unmatched to any gene: 8. The germline gives CDR1 MGHRA, CDR2 YSYEKL. The CDR3 is 15 residues long. CDR3 sequence: CASSRTGVGDTEAFF. The CDR3 DNA reads as TGCGCCAGCAGCCGGACAGGTGTCGGGGACACTGAAGCTTTCTTT.

The rearrangement uses TRBV6-1 and TRBJ2-3, with a tentative D call TRBD1 (6 bases). Trimming removed 8 bases at V and 1 base at J, with 10 bases between. Germline-derived CDR1 and CDR2 are MNHNS and SASEGT. This CDR3 spans 13 amino acids. The CDR3 reads CASSRQGTDTQYF. The CDR3 nucleotides read TGTGCCAGCTCGAGACAGGGCACAGATACGCAGTATTTT.

This clone was counted between two and nine times. V is TRBV6-5 and J is TRBJ2-7; perhaps TRBD2 as D (5 bases). Trimming left V 8 bases short and J 7 bases short, with 21 bases between. This CDR3 is built from 14 residues. CDR1 and CDR2 from the germline V gene are MNHEY and SVGAGI. The CDR3 DNA is TGTGCCAGCCGGGCCGTCACCGGGGTGGGTGAGCAGTACTTC. Encoded protein: CASRAVTGVGEQYF.

The chain joins TRBV7-3 to TRBJ1-1; 7 nucleotides line up with TRBD1. CDR1 is SGHTA and CDR2 is FQGTGA in the germline V gene. The CDR3 spans 13 residues. Trimming took 3 bases from V and 5 from J; bases not matched to a gene: 3. The CDR3 sequence is CASSFDRETEAFF. The CDR3, as DNA: TGTGCCAGCAGCTTTGACAGGGAGACTGAAGCTTTCTTT.

The genes are TRBV2 and TRBJ2-5; D unresolved. The J call could be wrong; TRBJ2-7 is a better fit for the DNA end. The CDR3 is made up of 13 amino acids. CDR1 and CDR2 (germline): SNHLY, FYNNEI. The CDR3 loop reads CAIGDDLSYEQYF. DNA for the CDR3: TGTGCCATCGGAGACGACCTCTCCTACGAGCAGTACTTC.

The V and J genes are TRBV7-2 and TRBJ2-3; 11 bases fit TRBD2. The CDR3 sequence is 17 residues long. CDR1 is SGHTA and CDR2 is FQGNSA in the germline V gene. V lost 5 bases and J lost 5; bases outside the gene matches: 12. In nucleotides, the CDR3 is TGTGCCAGCAGCCCAGAGGTAGCGGGGGGGCCCCGAGATACGCAGTATTTT. Amino acid sequence: CASSPEVAGGPRDTQYF.

V gene TRBV30 combines with J gene TRBJ2-2; TRBD2 aligns across 8 bases. V gave up 3 bases and J gave up 4 bases; unmatched junction bases: 1. Looked up from germline, CDR1 is GTSNPN and CDR2 is SVGIG (reference sequence). The CDR3 sequence is 13 residues long. The CDR3 DNA is TGTGCCTGGAGAAGCGGGGGCACCGGGGAGCTGTTTTTT. Residues: CAWRSGGTGELFF.

The gene calls are TRBV10-3 and TRBJ1-1; D might be TRBD1 (5 bases). From germline, CDR1 is ENHRY and CDR2 SYGVKD. CDR3 length equals 13 residues. V was pared by 6 bases and J by 5 bases, with 13 bases between. The DNA for the CDR3 is TGTGCCATCAGCTCCGGGGGAGGTACTGAAGCTTTCTTT. This encodes CAISSGGGTEAFF.